The rows below give T cell receptor beta chains drawn from one sample of a study of T cells after yellow fever vaccination. Each CDR3 protein is one row after TCRdb ran MiXCR on the 5' RACE reads. The sample lists some 390,000 distinct CDR3 sequences, roughly 6.2% seen once, with 15% in the top ten. Sequences were derived from PBMCs, sampled 5 days after the yellow fever booster vaccination. All receptors derive from a man aged 25-40 years who received the YFV17D yellow fever vaccine. Both conserved end residues are part of each CDR3. A D gene is named only where the DNA matches it firmly. Clone size is not always given. Where it is, it says once, few, many or a class for expanded clones.

d_call	j_call	clone_size	v_call	cdr3_aa	cdr3_nt
TRBD2	TRBJ2-1	few	TRBV5-1	CATREAGYNEQFF	TGCGCCACCCGGGAAGCGGGGTACAATGAGCAGTTCTTC
.	TRBJ1-1	few	TRBV7-2	CASSLRTANTEAFF	TGTGCCAGCAGCTTAAGGACAGCGAACACTGAAGCTTTCTTT
.	TRBJ2-2	many	TRBV5-4	CASSSDTGELFF	TGTGCCAGCAGTTCTGACACCGGGGAGCTGTTTTTT
.	TRBJ2-1	.	TRBV5-1	CASSLLTGTNEQFF	TGCGCCAGCAGCTTGTTAACAGGGACGAATGAGCAGTTCTTC
.	TRBJ1-1	many	TRBV5-1	CASSPEPLGSGNTEAFF	TGCGCCAGCAGCCCGGAGCCATTGGGCTCAGGGAACACTGAAGCTTTCTTT
.	TRBJ1-3	few	TRBV11-2	CASSVRTAISGNTIYF	TGTGCCAGCAGCGTGAGGACAGCGATCTCTGGAAACACCATATATTTT
TRBD2	TRBJ2-1	few	TRBV20-1	CSADSAGDSYNEQFF	TGCAGTGCTGACAGCGCGGGAGATAGTTATAATGAGCAGTTCTTC
TRBD2	TRBJ2-2	few	TRBV11-2	CASSPPQRGTGELFF	TGTGCCAGCAGCCCGCCCCAGCGGGGCACCGGGGAGCTGTTTTTT
.	TRBJ2-7	.	TRBV7-8	CASSLARAAPYEQYF	TGTGCCAGCAGCTTAGCGCGAGCGGCGCCCTACGAGCAGTACTTC
.	TRBJ2-7	many	TRBV6-5	CASSYQGIPYEQYF	TGTGCCAGCAGTTATCAGGGCATCCCCTACGAGCAGTACTTC
TRBD2	TRBJ2-3	many	TRBV20-1	CSARPQSLAASTDTQYF	TGCAGTGCTAGACCCCAATCGCTAGCGGCAAGCACAGATACGCAGTATTTT
.	TRBJ1-4	.	TRBV4-2	CASSQAGFNEKLFF	TGTGCCAGCAGCCAAGCAGGATTTAATGAAAAACTGTTTTTT
.	TRBJ2-7	.	TRBV7-2	CASSSGLPSSYEQYF	TGTGCCAGCAGCTCCGGACTCCCAAGTTCCTACGAGCAGTACTTC
.	TRBJ2-3	many	TRBV2	CASSEVYAGDTQYF	TGTGCCAGCAGTGAAGTCTACGCAGGAGATACGCAGTATTTT
.	TRBJ2-5	few	TRBV20-1	CSARDRRGTHGHETQYF	TGCAGTGCTAGAGATAGGAGGGGCACACACGGGCATGAGACCCAGTACTTC